The 7 T cell receptor beta chains below come from one sample, sequenced in a study of shared clonotypes between healthy human individuals. In the naive CD8 group, cells lacked CD45RO and were positively selected for CCR7, so terminally differentiated effector memory CD45RA+ cells were left out. Clones were read by immunoSEQ multiplex PCR, and TCRdb kept only the in-frame ones, dropping some. The sample consists of around 2,000,000 clones, about 94% of them appearing once. Sequenced input: naive CD8+ T cells sorted from blood. The source of these receptors is a man younger than 35 in good health.

Turning to this clone: Other DNA sequences in this specimen translate into the identical CDR3. The chain recombines TRBV7-9 with TRBJ2-7; no firm D call. Trimming shortened V by 4 bases and J by 4 bases, and 8 bases separated the two germline ends. In germline, CDR1 is SEHNR, CDR2 FQNEAQ (reference sequence). The CDR3 is 12 residues long. CDR3 sequence: CASSSETYEQYF. The DNA for the CDR3 is TGTGCCAGCAGCTCCGAAACTTACGAGCAGTACTTC.

The chain links TRBV4-3 to TRBJ1-2; the D gene is possibly TRBD1 (5 bases). Trimming shortened V by 4 bases and J by 4 bases, and 19 bases separated the two germline ends. This CDR3 comprises 16 residues. Per germline, CDR1 LGHNA and CDR2 YSLEER. The DNA of the CDR3 is TGCGCCAGCAGCCGCCAAGAGGGAGGGGTGAGCTATGGCTACACCTTC. The encoded protein is CASSRQEGGVSYGYTF.

In its sample, this clone was seen once. The J gene is TRBJ1-1, the V gene TRBV7-9; TRBD1 matches at 7 bases. This CDR3 contains 14 residues. Trimming took 5 bases from V and 0 from J; bases not matched to a gene: 3. The germline CDR1 and CDR2 sequences are SEHNR and FQNEAQ (reference sequence). CDR3 loop: CASSPDRMNTEAFF. The CDR3 bases are TGTGCCAGCAGCCCGGACAGGATGAACACTGAAGCTTTCTTT.

V and J are TRBV5-6 and TRBJ2-3; D is unclear. Germline V gene sequence: CDR1 SGHDT, CDR2 YYEEEE. V shed 0 bases and J shed 0 bases, with 17 bases lying between them. The CDR3 totals 18 residues. Here the CDR3 reads CASSLARYRAGSTDTQYF. Written as DNA, the CDR3 is TGTGCCAGCAGCTTGGCCCGGTACAGAGCCGGGAGCACAGATACGCAGTATTTT.

The gene calls are TRBV30 and TRBJ1-6, with unresolved D. The germline gives CDR1 GTSNPN, CDR2 SVGIG (reference sequence). V lost 2 bases to trimming and J lost 7 bases, with 6 bases between them. The CDR3 spans 12 residues. CDR3: CAWSLDNSPLHF. DNA for the CDR3: TGTGCCTGGAGTTTAGACAATTCACCCCTCCACTTT.

The chain links TRBV4-3 to TRBJ2-1; D is uncertain. This CDR3 spans 16 amino acids. Germline V lookup: CDR1 LGHNA, CDR2 YSLEER. Deletions cut 0 bases from V and 4 bases from J, with 13 bases between. The CDR3, as DNA: TGCGCCAGCAGCCAAGAACCAGCCTATTCATACAATGAGCAGTTCTTC. This codes for CASSQEPAYSYNEQFF.

The chain uses TRBV2 and TRBJ1-5; the D is unclear. Trimming took 2 bases from V and 0 from J, leaving 11 bases between them. Germline lookup yields CDR1 SNHLY and CDR2 FYNNEI. This CDR3 spans 16 amino acids. CDR3 protein: CASSERTAYSNQPQHF. CDR3 nucleotides: TGTGCCAGCAGTGAAAGGACCGCGTATAGCAATCAGCCCCAGCATTTT.